This T cell receptor beta chain emerged from a study of blood T cell repertoires in COVID-19 (dated by TCRdb to about 2020). For the wider study: Samples covering the acute and convalescent phases of COVID-19 were provided by collaborators in the United States, Italy and Spain. The prospective study material was composed of cDNA or gDNA derived from T cells, B-cell-depleted T cells, or PBMCs. The dataset comprised deeply sampled blood TCRbeta repertoires from subjects exposed to, actively infected with, or recovered from COVID-19. A freely available public database, intended as a resource for researchers studying the immune response to SARS-CoV-2, is where the repertoires were released. Samples were obtained from the ongoing ImmuneRACE study (first 160 participants) and from 1,000 to 1,500 subjects provided by 6 global collaborators. Nearly every sample came with metadata listing a de-identified subject ID, COVID-19 status, age in years and sex. Where available, HLA class I and class II types were taken from metadata supplied by the sample provider and were not determined by assay-based typing. Paper-wide results and their limitations: Clinical and demographic metadata were provided uncurated, with the amount varying by source and participant.

TCRbeta CDR3 regions were amplified from genomic DNA by means of the immunoSEQ Assay, a bias-controlled multiplex PCR. The study's processing was this. The number of nucleated cells in each sample was estimated from the amplification of reference gene primers within the assay. To quantify the absolute abundance of each unique TCRbeta CDR3 rearrangement, sequence reads were collapsed and filtered. For each sample, productive Simpson clonality was calculated by taking the square root of Simpson's diversity index across productive rearrangements. TCRdb's version of the immuneACCESS table is confined to in-frame rearrangements and falls short of the full clone set. An unresolved V gene accounts for under half of the shortfall where checked; the remainder is of unknown origin. V and J calls and clone size come straight from that table; D and trimming were deduced from the DNA. Here the sample has fewer than 350,000 clones; roughly 87% occur a single time. The ten largest clones capture more than 7.5% of the sample.

The CDR1 and CDR2 encoded by the germline V gene are SGHRS and YFSETQ. The CDR3 contains 22 residues, cysteine and phenylalanine counted. Only the CDR3 portion is preserved as DNA: 66 bases, with reading frame beginning at the first base. Trimming costs V 0 bases and J 7 bases, and their ends lie 35 bases apart. Each collaborating institution followed its own protocols to collect whole blood in K2EDTA tubes. For TCRbeta analysis, collaborators shipped samples in one of three forms: frozen whole blood, isolated PBMCs, or DNA extracted from either of those sample types. On this clone itself: Its specific antigen is unknown. The input lacks base qualities; no much larger clone sits a single base away.

Sequencing was done on a sample of peripheral blood. The V and J segments used are TRBV5-1 and TRBJ1-5, with TRBD1 as a weak D call on 6 bases. This clonotype was sampled from a man aged 18 to 30 with active or convalescent COVID-19. The CDR3 reads CASSLVVDGGRGVPRRSQPQHF. The sequenced DNA is TGCGCCAGCAGCTTGGTGGTTGATGGAGGCAGGGGTGTTCCCAGAAGGTCGCAGCCCCAGCATTTT.